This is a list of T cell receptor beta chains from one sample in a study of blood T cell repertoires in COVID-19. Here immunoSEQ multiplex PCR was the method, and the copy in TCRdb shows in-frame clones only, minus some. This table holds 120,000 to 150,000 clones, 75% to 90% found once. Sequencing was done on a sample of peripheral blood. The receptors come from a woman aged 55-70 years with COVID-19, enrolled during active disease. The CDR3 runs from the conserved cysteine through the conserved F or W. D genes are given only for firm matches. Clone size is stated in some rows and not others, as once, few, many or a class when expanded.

CDR3: CASSLLGTAQETQYF
DNA: TGCGCCAGCAGCCTGTTGGGGACAGCACAAGAGACCCAGTACTTC
V: TRBV5-1
J: TRBJ2-5
size: NA
D: TRBD1

CDR3: CASSQDRDTEAFF
DNA: TGTGCCAGCAGCCAGGACAGGGACACTGAAGCTTTCTTT
V: TRBV4-2
J: TRBJ1-1
size: NA
D: TRBD1

CDR3: CASSQDRTAINSPLHF
DNA: TGTGCCAGCAGCCAAGATAGGACAGCTATTAATTCACCCCTCCACTTT
V: TRBV3-1/TRBV3-2
J: TRBJ1-6
size: NA
D: NA

CDR3: CASSLAVSGYTF
DNA: TGTGCCAGCAGCTTAGCCGTTTCGGGCTACACCTTC
V: TRBV7-8
J: TRBJ1-2
size: NA
D: NA

CDR3: CATPGGAGNYGYTF
DNA: TGTGCCACCCCGGGGGGGGCCGGCAACTATGGCTACACCTTC
V: TRBV28
J: TRBJ1-2
size: once
D: NA

CDR3: CATGGGNEKLFF
DNA: TGTGCCACCGGGGGGGGTAATGAAAAACTGTTTTTT
V: TRBV30
J: TRBJ1-4
size: NA
D: NA

CDR3: CASSDNSYGYTF
DNA: TGCGCCAGCAGTGATAACAGCTATGGCTACACCTTC
V: TRBV10-1
J: TRBJ1-2
size: NA
D: NA

CDR3: CASSLTVSNQPQHF
DNA: TGTGCCAGCAGTCTTACAGTTAGCAATCAGCCCCAGCATTTT
V: TRBV6-1
J: TRBJ1-5
size: NA
D: NA

CDR3: CASSVREAVNYGYTF
DNA: TGTGCCAGCAGCGTAAGGGAGGCAGTTAACTATGGCTACACCTTC
V: TRBV9
J: TRBJ1-2
size: NA
D: NA

CDR3: CASSSTPLAGGPRFYNEQFF
DNA: TGTGCCAGCAGTTCCACCCCCTTAGCGGGGGGGCCCCGGTTCTACAATGAGCAGTTCTTC
V: TRBV27
J: TRBJ2-1
size: NA
D: TRBD2

CDR3: CASSFGGWALDSPLHF
DNA: TGTGCCAGCAGCTTTGGAGGGTGGGCCCTTGATTCACCCCTCCACTTT
V: TRBV13
J: TRBJ1-6
size: NA
D: NA

CDR3: CATSVGRGTEAFF
DNA: TGTGCCACCAGTGTTGGGAGGGGCACTGAAGCTTTCTTT
V: TRBV24-1
J: TRBJ1-1
size: few
D: NA

CDR3: CASSGGWTSGGETQYF
DNA: TGCGCCAGCAGCGGAGGCTGGACTAGCGGGGGAGAGACCCAGTACTTC
V: TRBV4-3
J: TRBJ2-5
size: NA
D: TRBD2

CDR3: CASSLSRVGGSPLHF
DNA: TGTGCCAGCAGTTTATCGAGGGTTGGCGGATCACCCCTCCACTTT
V: TRBV27
J: TRBJ1-6
size: NA
D: NA

CDR3: CASSGTRTGYTF
DNA: TGTGCCAGCAGCGGTACAAGAACGGGCTACACCTTC
V: TRBV9
J: TRBJ1-2
size: NA
D: NA

CDR3: CASSLMREYGYTF
DNA: TGTGCCAGCAGTTTAATGCGGGAGTATGGCTACACCTTC
V: TRBV12-3/TRBV12-4
J: TRBJ1-2
size: NA
D: NA

CDR3: CASSQGTGAEAFF
DNA: TGTGCCAGCAGCCAGGGGACAGGGGCTGAAGCTTTCTTT
V: TRBV4-2
J: TRBJ1-1
size: NA
D: TRBD1

CDR3: CASSPNTDLDTEAFF
DNA: TGTGCCAGCTCACCAAATACAGATTTGGACACTGAAGCTTTCTTT
V: TRBV18
J: TRBJ1-1
size: NA
D: NA

CDR3: CASSPTGTGAHYEQYF
DNA: TGTGCCAGCAGTCCGACAGGGACAGGGGCCCACTACGAGCAGTACTTC
V: TRBV2
J: TRBJ2-7
size: few
D: TRBD1

CDR3: CASSLWVGGLESTNEKLFF
DNA: TGCGCCAGCAGCTTGTGGGTCGGGGGATTAGAGTCGACTAATGAAAAACTGTTTTTT
V: TRBV5-1
J: TRBJ1-4
size: NA
D: NA

CDR3: CASRPQGFTYEQYF
DNA: TGCGCCAGCAGGCCACAGGGCTTCACCTACGAGCAGTACTTC
V: TRBV10-2
J: TRBJ2-7
size: NA
D: NA

CDR3: CASSSGDSANTGELFF
DNA: TGTGCCAGCAGTTCTGGGGACAGCGCGAACACCGGGGAGCTGTTTTTT
V: TRBV6-6
J: TRBJ2-2
size: NA
D: TRBD1

CDR3: CASSVLQDSYSNQPQHF
DNA: TGTGCCAGTAGTGTGTTACAGGATTCTTATAGCAATCAGCCCCAGCATTTT
V: TRBV19
J: TRBJ1-5
size: NA
D: NA

CDR3: CSVVRSPGLAGGRSYNEQFF
DNA: TGCAGCGTTGTGCGATCTCCGGGACTAGCGGGGGGACGCTCCTACAATGAGCAGTTCTTC
V: TRBV29-1
J: TRBJ2-1
size: once
D: TRBD2

CDR3: CASGIAIGSNEQFF
DNA: TGTGCCAGTGGAATAGCCATCGGGAGCAATGAGCAGTTCTTC
V: TRBV19
J: TRBJ2-1
size: NA
D: NA

CDR3: CASSQDVIAGANTGELFF
DNA: TGCGCCAGCAGCCAAGATGTTATCGCGGGGGCGAACACCGGGGAGCTGTTTTTT
V: TRBV4-1
J: TRBJ2-2
size: NA
D: TRBD2

CDR3: CASSYKGSGLTEAFF
DNA: TGTGCCAGCAGTTACAAAGGTTCTGGACTTACTGAAGCTTTCTTT
V: TRBV6-6
J: TRBJ1-1
size: NA
D: NA

CDR3: CAWSVTGVEQYF
DNA: TGTGCCTGGAGTGTAACGGGGGTTGAGCAGTACTTC
V: TRBV30
J: TRBJ2-7
size: NA
D: NA

CDR3: CASSLPPRVEKLFF
DNA: TGTGCCAGCAGCTTACCTCCCAGGGTGGAAAAACTGTTTTTT
V: TRBV7-9
J: TRBJ1-4
size: once
D: NA

CDR3: CASSRDGTSNTEAFF
DNA: TGTGCCAGCAGTCGGGACGGGACTTCAAACACTGAAGCTTTCTTT
V: TRBV2
J: TRBJ1-1
size: NA
D: NA

CDR3: CASSLDRGEVNEKLFF
DNA: TGTGCCAGCAGCCTGGACAGGGGCGAAGTTAATGAAAAACTGTTTTTT
V: TRBV7-9
J: TRBJ1-4
size: NA
D: TRBD1

CDR3: CASSPYPGSSYEQYF
DNA: TGTGCCAGCAGCCCATACCCGGGGAGCTCCTACGAGCAGTACTTC
V: TRBV7-3
J: TRBJ2-7
size: once
D: NA

CDR3: CASSQASGTSHNEQFF
DNA: TGTGCCAGCAGCCAAGCCTCCGGGACTAGCCACAATGAGCAGTTCTTC
V: TRBV4-2
J: TRBJ2-1
size: NA
D: TRBD2

CDR3: CASSVLPPGRDNQPQHF
DNA: TGTGCCAGCAGCGTACTACCCCCCGGCAGGGATAATCAGCCCCAGCATTTT
V: TRBV9
J: TRBJ1-5
size: few
D: NA

CDR3: CASSYSWAATNEKLFF
DNA: TGTGCCAGCAGTTACTCGTGGGCAGCAACTAATGAAAAACTGTTTTTT
V: TRBV6-5
J: TRBJ1-4
size: NA
D: NA

CDR3: CASSYRQGGETQYF
DNA: TGCGCCAGCAGCTACCGACAGGGGGGCGAGACCCAGTACTTC
V: TRBV5-1
J: TRBJ2-5
size: NA
D: TRBD1

CDR3: CAISAVEPNYGYTF
DNA: TGTGCCATCAGCGCGGTGGAACCTAACTATGGCTACACCTTC
V: TRBV10-3
J: TRBJ1-2
size: NA
D: NA

CDR3: CASSGTAGGYSPLHF
DNA: TGTGCCAGCAGCGGTACAGCCGGAGGATACTCACCCCTCCACTTT
V: TRBV6-5
J: TRBJ1-6
size: NA
D: NA

CDR3: CASSLVMASGEHSYEQYF
DNA: TGTGCCAGCAGCTTGGTGATGGCTAGCGGGGAGCATTCCTACGAGCAGTACTTC
V: TRBV5-8
J: TRBJ2-7
size: NA
D: TRBD2

CDR3: CASSLPGGGHEQYF
DNA: TGTGCCAGCAGTTTACCAGGGGGCGGCCACGAGCAGTACTTC
V: TRBV27
J: TRBJ2-7
size: NA
D: TRBD1

CDR3: CASSRQTWDTQYF
DNA: TGTGCCAGCTCACGACAGACCTGGGATACGCAGTATTTT
V: TRBV18
J: TRBJ2-3
size: NA
D: NA

CDR3: CASWGRVDTEAFF
DNA: TGTGCCAGCTGGGGCAGGGTAGACACTGAAGCTTTCTTT
V: TRBV2
J: TRBJ1-1
size: few
D: NA

CDR3: CASSYSDSPPTEAFF
DNA: TGTGCCAGCAGTTACTCCGACAGCCCTCCCACTGAAGCTTTCTTT
V: TRBV6-5
J: TRBJ1-1
size: NA
D: NA

CDR3: CASSFRVNTEAFF
DNA: TGTGCCAGCAGCTTTCGGGTGAACACTGAAGCTTTCTTT
V: TRBV7-9
J: TRBJ1-1
size: once
D: NA

CDR3: CASSQDQVGRSSYEQYF
DNA: TGCGCCAGCAGCCAAGATCAGGTAGGCAGAAGCTCCTACGAGCAGTACTTC
V: TRBV4-1
J: TRBJ2-7
size: NA
D: NA

CDR3: CASTERVAGGYEQYF
DNA: TGTGCCAGCACCGAGAGGGTAGCGGGGGGCTACGAGCAGTACTTC
V: TRBV13
J: TRBJ2-7
size: NA
D: TRBD2